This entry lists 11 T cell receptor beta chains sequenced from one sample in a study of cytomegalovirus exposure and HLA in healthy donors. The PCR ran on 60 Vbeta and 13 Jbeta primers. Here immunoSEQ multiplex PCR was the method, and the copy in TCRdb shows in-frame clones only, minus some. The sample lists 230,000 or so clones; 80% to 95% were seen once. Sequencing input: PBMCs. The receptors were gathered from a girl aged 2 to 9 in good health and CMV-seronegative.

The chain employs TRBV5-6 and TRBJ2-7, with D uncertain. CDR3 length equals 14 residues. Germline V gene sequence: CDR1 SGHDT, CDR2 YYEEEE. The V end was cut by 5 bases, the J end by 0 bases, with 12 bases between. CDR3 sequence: CASRSGSSSYEQYF. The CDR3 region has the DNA TGTGCCAGCAGGTCCGGGTCCTCCTCCTACGAGCAGTACTTC. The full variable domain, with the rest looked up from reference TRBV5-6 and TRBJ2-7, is DAGVTQSPTHLIKTRGQQVTLRCSPKSGHDTVSWYQQALGQGPQFIFQYYEEEERQRGNFPDRFSGHQFPNYSSELNVNALLLGDSALYLCASRSGSSSYEQYFGPGTRLTVT.

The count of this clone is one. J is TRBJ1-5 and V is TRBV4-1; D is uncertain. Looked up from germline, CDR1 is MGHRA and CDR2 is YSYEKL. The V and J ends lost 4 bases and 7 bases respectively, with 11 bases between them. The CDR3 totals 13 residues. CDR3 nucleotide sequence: TGCGCCAGCAGCCCAGGATTGTGGCAGCCCCAGCATTTT. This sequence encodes CASSPGLWQPQHF.

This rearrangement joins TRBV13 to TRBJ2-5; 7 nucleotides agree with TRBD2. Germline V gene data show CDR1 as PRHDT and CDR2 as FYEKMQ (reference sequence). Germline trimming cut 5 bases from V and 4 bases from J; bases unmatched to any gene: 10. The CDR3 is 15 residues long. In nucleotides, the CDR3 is TGTGCCAGCAGCCCTCTCATGGGGGGGAGAGAGACCCAGTACTTC. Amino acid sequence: CASSPLMGGRETQYF.

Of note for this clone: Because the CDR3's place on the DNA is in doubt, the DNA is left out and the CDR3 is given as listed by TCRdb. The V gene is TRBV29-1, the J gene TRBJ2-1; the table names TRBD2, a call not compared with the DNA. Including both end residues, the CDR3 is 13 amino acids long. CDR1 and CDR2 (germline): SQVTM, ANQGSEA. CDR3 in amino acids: CSAVPAGYNEQFF.

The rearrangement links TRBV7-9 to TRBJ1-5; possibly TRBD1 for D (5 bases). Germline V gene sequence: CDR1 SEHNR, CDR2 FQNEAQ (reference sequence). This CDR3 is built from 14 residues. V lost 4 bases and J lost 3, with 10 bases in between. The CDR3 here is CASSSPGNNQPQHF. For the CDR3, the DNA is TGTGCCAGCAGCTCACCAGGGAACAATCAGCCCCAGCATTTT.

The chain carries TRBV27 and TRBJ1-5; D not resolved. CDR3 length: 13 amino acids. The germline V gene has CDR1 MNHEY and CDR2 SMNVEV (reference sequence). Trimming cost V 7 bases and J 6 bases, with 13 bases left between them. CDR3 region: CASTESPGQPQHF. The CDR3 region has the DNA TGTGCCAGCACCGAAAGTCCCGGTCAGCCCCAGCATTTT.

DNA for the CDR3: TGTGCCAGCAGTGTAAGACTAGCGGGGGGGGAAGGGACCCAGTACTTC. Amino acids: CASSVRLAGGEGTQYF. The chain is built from TRBV6-1 and TRBJ2-5, with TRBD2 matching 14 bases. The germline V gene encodes CDR1 MNHNS and CDR2 SASEGT. CDR3 length: 16 residues. V shed 4 bases and J 7 bases; nucleotides not matched to a gene: 8.

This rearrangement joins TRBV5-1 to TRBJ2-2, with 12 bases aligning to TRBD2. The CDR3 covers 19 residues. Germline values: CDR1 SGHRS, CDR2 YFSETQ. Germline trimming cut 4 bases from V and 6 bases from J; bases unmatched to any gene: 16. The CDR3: CASSPGNSLAGGPPGELFF. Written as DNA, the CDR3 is TGCGCCAGCAGCCCAGGGAACAGTCTAGCGGGAGGGCCCCCCGGGGAGCTGTTTTTT.

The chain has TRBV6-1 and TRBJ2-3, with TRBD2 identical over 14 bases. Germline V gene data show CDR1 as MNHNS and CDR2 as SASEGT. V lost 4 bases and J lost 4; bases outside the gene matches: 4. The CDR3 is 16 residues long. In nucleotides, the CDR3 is TGTGCCAGCAGTGTACCGGGACTAGCGGGGGCAGATACGCAGTATTTT. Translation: CASSVPGLAGADTQYF.

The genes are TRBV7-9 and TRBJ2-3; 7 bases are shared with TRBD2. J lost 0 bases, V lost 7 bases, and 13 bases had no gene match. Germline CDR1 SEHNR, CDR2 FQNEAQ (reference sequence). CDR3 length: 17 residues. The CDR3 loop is CASTARPGGSSTDTQYF. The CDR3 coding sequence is TGTGCCAGCACCGCCAGACCCGGGGGGTCTAGCACAGATACGCAGTATTTT.

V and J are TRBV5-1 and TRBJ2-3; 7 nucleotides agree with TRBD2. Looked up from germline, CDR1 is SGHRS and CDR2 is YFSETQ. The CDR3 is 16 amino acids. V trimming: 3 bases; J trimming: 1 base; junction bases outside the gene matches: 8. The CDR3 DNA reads TGCGCCAGCAGCTCCGGACTAGGAGTTGGCACAGATACGCAGTATTTT. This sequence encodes CASSSGLGVGTDTQYF.